The T cell receptor beta chain described here comes from a study of blood T cell repertoires in COVID-19. As for the study in general: Acute-phase and convalescent COVID-19 samples originated in the United States, Italy and Spain. Sample material is recorded as cDNA or gDNA derived from T cells, B-cell-depleted T cells, or PBMCs.

Authors' data handling: Reference gene primer amplification in the assay estimated nucleated cell counts. Clones were read by immunoSEQ multiplex PCR, and TCRdb kept only the in-frame ones, dropping some. V, J and clone size are those of that table, while D and trimming were read from the DNA. The data show about 220,000 clones, roughly 87% seen once. This receptor was taken from a man between 40 and 49 years old with active or convalescent COVID-19. Sequencing was performed on peripheral blood.

Here the CDR3 DNA reads TGTGCCAGCAGTTTTAACGGGAATGAGCAGTTCTTC. It is translated as CASSFNGNEQFF. The chain uses TRBV27 and TRBJ2-1; D not resolved. Trimming removed 3 bases at V and 7 bases at J, with 7 bases between. Germline CDR1 MNHEY, CDR2 SMNVEV (reference sequence). CDR3 length: 12 residues.